Shown below are 20 T cell receptor beta chains from a single sample sequenced in a study of T and B cells in COVID-19 patients (TCRdb year 2020). TRB repertoires were amplified from roughly 250-500 ng of genomic DNA extracted from blood. Reads for this sample came from an Illumina MiSeq. Multiplex PCR with BIOMED2 TRB-A/B primer pools was used to amplify TRB rearrangements. TCRdb's own reprocessing of the public reads used fastp at Q25 and MiXCR and kept productive beta chains. Rows with a matching CDR3 protein are joined into one entry that keeps the most common DNA and genes. The sample table shows 20,000 to 25,000 distinct CDR3 sequences, and roughly 27% are seen once. Approximately 3% of the sample comes from the top ten. Specimen: blood. These receptors originate from a human donor who had recovered from COVID-19.

The chain joins TRBV5-1 to TRBJ2-5, with D hard to call. The CDR3 runs 14 residues. The V gene lost 0 bases and the J gene lost 6 bases, with 12 bases spanning the gap. The V gene's germline CDR1 is SGHRS and CDR2 YFSETQ. CDR3 loop: CASSLAASGKTQYF. The CDR3 nucleotides are TGCGCCAGCAGCTTGGCCGCGAGTGGAAAGACCCAGTACTTC. The full variable domain, with the rest looked up from reference TRBV5-1 and TRBJ2-5, is KAGVTQTPRYLIKTRGQQVTLSCSPISGHRSVSWYQQTPGQGLQFLFEYFSETQRNKGNFPGRFSGRQFSNSRSEMNVSTLELGDSALYLCASSLAASGKTQYFGPGTRLLVL.

This clonotype was counted only a few times. This chain links TRBV30 with TRBJ1-6; D call uncertain. The V end lost 1 base, the J end lost 0 bases, and 7 bases lay between the germline ends. The CDR3 runs 15 residues. Germline V gene lookup returns CDR1 GTSNPN and CDR2 SVGIG (reference sequence). As DNA, the CDR3 is TGTGCCTGGAGTGCGAGATTCTCCTATAATTCACCCCTCCACTTT. Its translation is CAWSARFSYNSPLHF.

This clonotype qualifies as medium-sized. The chain employs TRBV18 and TRBJ2-1, with TRBD2 matching 10 bases. The CDR3 length is 15 residues. Per germline, CDR1 KGHSH and CDR2 LQKENI. Unmatched junction bases numbered 2, after V lost 2 bases and J lost 4 bases. CDR3 nucleotide sequence: TGTGCCAGCTCACCAGGGGGACTAGCGTACAATGAGCAGTTCTTC. This codes for CASSPGGLAYNEQFF.

The V gene is TRBV6-5, the J gene TRBJ2-3, with D tentatively TRBD2 (6 bases). From germline, CDR1 is MNHEY and CDR2 SVGAGI. The CDR3 contains 14 residues. V lost 4 bases to trimming and J lost 4 bases, with 12 bases between them. CDR3: CASSSEGSPDTQYF. The CDR3 bases are TGTGCCAGCAGTTCGGAGGGGAGTCCAGATACGCAGTATTTT.

There are a few counts of this clonotype. This sequence joins TRBV6-5 and TRBJ2-2; D call uncertain. The V and J ends lost 2 bases and 4 bases respectively, with 8 bases between them. This CDR3 is built from 14 residues. Germline assignment: CDR1 MNHEY and CDR2 SVGAGI. The CDR3 is CASSYQDLTGELFF. The CDR3 DNA reads as TGTGCCAGCAGTTACCAGGACCTCACCGGGGAGCTGTTTTTT.

A single count supports this clonotype. The chain recombines TRBV10-2 with TRBJ2-3, with D perhaps assigned TRBD1 or TRBD2 (6 bases each). Germline V gene lookup returns CDR1 WSHSY and CDR2 SAAADI. Trimming took off 10 bases at V and 2 bases at J, with 37 bases between the two ends. This CDR3 contains 21 residues. The CDR3 sequence is CATLVAGVGYGGKGFTDTQYF. The CDR3 DNA reads as TGCGCCACCCTGGTAGCCGGGGTAGGCTACGGGGGCAAGGGATTCACAGATACGCAGTATTTT.

This clonotype was detected only a few times. The chain carries TRBV5-6 and TRBJ2-1, with D unclear. V was pared by 8 bases and J by 0 bases, with 9 bases between. From germline, CDR1 is SGHDT and CDR2 YYEEEE. The CDR3 totals 13 residues. Here the CDR3 reads CASGSNSYNEQFF. The CDR3 DNA follows: TGTGCCAGTGGATCCAACTCCTACAATGAGCAGTTCTTC.

The V call is TRBV11-1, the J call TRBJ2-5; 9 bases agree with TRBD2. The germline V gene encodes CDR1 SGHAT and CDR2 FQDESV (reference sequence). V lost 6 bases and J lost 2; bases outside the gene matches: 10. This CDR3 is built from 16 residues. CDR3 in amino acids: CASRRGGGGFQETQYF. The CDR3 nucleotides are TGTGCCAGCAGGCGGGGGGGCGGAGGTTTTCAAGAGACCCAGTACTTC.

V is TRBV5-4 and J is TRBJ1-2, with TRBD1 identical over 10 bases. This CDR3 has 14 amino acids. Looked up from germline, CDR1 is SGHNT and CDR2 is YYREEE (reference sequence). The V gene end was trimmed by 1 base and the J gene end by 8 bases; junction bases not matched to a gene: 5. The CDR3 region is CASSLTTGGGGYTF. CDR3 DNA sequence: TGTGCCAGCAGCTTGACGACAGGGGGCGGCGGCTACACCTTC. The full variable domain, in which reference TRBV5-4 and TRBJ1-2 provide the parts outside the CDR3, is ETGVTQSPTHLIKTRGQQVTLRCSSQSGHNTVSWYQQALGQGPQFIFQYYREEENGRGNFPPRFSGLQFPNYSSELNVNALELDDSALYLCASSLTTGGGGYTFGSGTRLTVV.

By share, this clonotype counts as medium-sized (0.01 to 0.1%). This chain uses TRBV6-5 with TRBJ2-2; the D gene could be TRBD1 or TRBD2 (5 bases each). Trimming pared 6 bases from V and 6 bases from J, leaving 17 bases between. The CDR3 runs 15 residues. In germline, CDR1 is MNHEY, CDR2 SVGAGI. The CDR3 loop is CASSPRGIGSGELFF. The CDR3 DNA reads TGTGCCAGCAGCCCGAGGGGAATAGGGTCCGGGGAGCTGTTTTTT.

By share, this clonotype ranks as medium-sized. This chain uses TRBV19 with TRBJ2-1; perhaps TRBD2 as D (6 bases). CDR1 is LNHDA and CDR2 is SQIVND in the germline V gene (reference sequence). This CDR3 comprises 15 residues. The V and J ends lost 3 bases and 6 bases respectively, with 15 bases between them. CDR3 sequence: CASSMEGHWGNEQFF. The CDR3 bases are TGTGCCAGTAGTATGGAGGGTCACTGGGGCAATGAGCAGTTCTTC.

By sample share, this clonotype is medium-sized. The CDR3 sequence: CASSTPTGELFF. For the CDR3, the DNA is TGTGCCAGTAGTACACCCACCGGGGAGCTGTTTTTT. The rearrangement uses TRBV19 and TRBJ2-2; no clear D. The V and J ends lost 4 bases and 4 bases respectively, with 4 bases between them. The CDR3 extends over 12 amino acids. The germline V gene has CDR1 LNHDA and CDR2 SQIVND (reference sequence).

This clonotype turned up a few times. The V gene is TRBV18, the J gene TRBJ2-2; 12 bases are shared with TRBD1. CDR1 KGHSH and CDR2 LQKENI come from the germline V gene. V was clipped by 3 bases and J by 4 bases; unmatched bases: 3. The CDR3 has 16 amino acids. CDR3 in DNA: TGTGCCAGCTCACCGGGACAGGGGGCGAGCACCGGGGAGCTGTTTTTT. Translation: CASSPGQGASTGELFF.

This clonotype is termed medium-sized. The chain is built from TRBV18 and TRBJ2-3; the D gene could be TRBD1 or TRBD2 (6 bases each). Germline V gene data show CDR1 as KGHSH and CDR2 as LQKENI. The CDR3 runs 16 residues. The V end was cut by 2 bases, the J end by 4 bases, with 16 bases between. CDR3 protein: CASSPNGGGNADTQYF. In DNA, the CDR3 is TGTGCCAGCTCACCAAACGGAGGGGGGAACGCAGATACGCAGTATTTT.

This clonotype came up many times. The gene calls are TRBV18 and TRBJ2-5; D is uncertain. V was cut by 6 bases and J by 6 bases, with 14 bases left in between. Looked up from germline, CDR1 is KGHSH and CDR2 is LQKENI. CDR3 length: 13 residues. The CDR3 is CASSFGPTKTQYF. The CDR3 DNA sequence: TGTGCCAGCTCGTTTGGCCCCACGAAGACCCAGTACTTC.

This chain uses TRBV6-1 with TRBJ1-2, with 7 bases fitting TRBD1. Germline-derived CDR1 and CDR2 are MNHNS and SASEGT. The CDR3 totals 14 residues. V gave up 6 bases and J gave up 6 bases; unmatched junction bases: 10. CDR3 region: CASRLTGRKDGYTF. The CDR3 DNA sequence: TGTGCCAGCAGACTGACAGGGAGGAAGGATGGCTACACCTTC.

The genes are TRBV30 and TRBJ2-1; D ambiguous. Germline lookup yields CDR1 GTSNPN and CDR2 SVGIG (reference sequence). Trimming took 3 bases from V and 0 from J, leaving 9 bases between them. The length of the CDR3 is 14 residues. The CDR3 reads CAWRDPLSYNEQFF. For the CDR3, the DNA is TGTGCCTGGAGGGACCCTCTCTCCTACAATGAGCAGTTCTTC. Complete variable domain (other parts from reference TRBV30 and TRBJ2-1): SQTIHQWPATLVQPVGSPLSLECTVEGTSNPNLYWYRQAAGRGLQLLFYSVGIGQISSEVPQNLSASRPQDRQFILSSKKLLLSDSGFYLCAWRDPLSYNEQFFGPGTRLTVL.

This sequence joins TRBV6-4 and TRBJ2-3; 8 nucleotides agree with TRBD2. CDR3 size: 14 residues. Germline V gives CDR1 MRHNA, CDR2 SNTAGT. V shed 3 bases, J shed 1 base, and the junction held 0 bases outside the gene matches. CDR3: CASSERGGTDTQYF. The CDR3 region has the DNA TGTGCCAGCAGTGAGCGGGGGGGCACAGATACGCAGTATTTT.

There are a few counts of this clonotype. The chain employs TRBV30 and TRBJ1-2; perhaps TRBD1 as D (5 bases). Trimming took off 2 bases at V and 8 bases at J, with 21 bases between the two ends. The CDR3 totals 15 residues. Germline CDR1 and CDR2: GTSNPN and SVGIG (reference sequence). The CDR3 DNA follows: TGTGCCTGGAGTATATCTTCGAGGGGCCCGTGGGGCTACACCTTC. Translated: CAWSISSRGPWGYTF.

In nucleotides, the CDR3 is TGTGCCAGCAGCTTAGCGAGGACCTATAGCACAGATACGCAGTATTTT. This sequence encodes CASSLARTYSTDTQYF. The chain has TRBV7-9 and TRBJ2-3; D is unclear. The CDR3 covers 16 residues. CDR1 SEHNR and CDR2 FQNEAQ come from the germline V gene (reference sequence). Trimming stripped 0 bases from V and 0 bases from J, with 10 bases between.